These 5 T cell receptor beta chains were all obtained from the same sample, sequenced in a study of metastatic and nonmetastatic thyroid tumors. Thyroid surgery was preceded by no treatment in any patient. TCRdb re-analyzed the PCR reads using MiXCR. The sample has more than 90,000 clones, about 12% seen once; the top ten hold about 11%. The specimen was blood. Source of these receptors: a female donor with papillary thyroid cancer or a benign thyroid nodule (not recorded which). Some clones in this sample may be carry-over from other donors' samples.

Ten or more counts support this clone. Different DNA sequences within this sample yield the same CDR3. The rearrangement uses TRBV5-1 and TRBJ1-6; D is undetermined. Germline lookup yields CDR1 SGHRS and CDR2 YFSETQ. V lost 2 bases to trimming and J lost 7 bases, with 13 bases between them. The CDR3 totals 15 residues. The CDR3 nucleotides read TGCGCCAGCAGCTTAGGTGATTTGGGAAATTCACCCCTCCACTTT. This gives the protein CASSLGDLGNSPLHF.

This clone has ten or more counts. The chain combines TRBV18 with TRBJ2-3; possible D gene TRBD2, 5 bases. This CDR3 has 16 amino acids. Germline values: CDR1 KGHSH, CDR2 LQKENI. V was clipped by 5 bases and J by 4 bases, with 19 bases between them. As DNA, the CDR3 is TGTGCCAGCTCAAGGCGGGCGGGTGTAGCAGCAGATACGCAGTATTTT. Translation: CASSRRAGVAADTQYF.

This clone came up a few times. V is TRBV20-1 and J is TRBJ2-3; D ambiguous. The CDR3 totals 12 residues. V lost 6 bases and J 5 bases, leaving 12 bases between the germline ends. Per germline, CDR1 DFQATT and CDR2 SNEGSKA (reference sequence). The CDR3 protein is CSASPPGDTQYF. As DNA, the CDR3 is TGCAGTGCGAGTCCCCCGGGAGATACGCAGTATTTT.

The sample holds many counts of this clone. V is TRBV7-8 and J is TRBJ2-7, with D unresolved. This CDR3 has 14 residues. Trimming shortened V by 3 bases and J by 4 bases, and 13 bases separated the two germline ends. The germline V gene has CDR1 SGHVS and CDR2 FQNEAQ. CDR3 in amino acids: CASSLGSATYEQYF. Here the CDR3 DNA reads TGTGCCAGCAGCTTGGGGTCGGCTACGTACGAGCAGTACTTC.

This clone was picked up many times. The chain joins TRBV20-1 to TRBJ2-1, with TRBD2 matching 9 bases. CDR1 and CDR2 from the germline V gene are DFQATT and SNEGSKA (reference sequence). V gave up 3 bases and J gave up 3 bases; unmatched junction bases: 3. The CDR3 sequence is 14 residues long. Written as DNA, the CDR3 is TGCAGTGCTAGGACTAGCGGAATCTACAATGAGCAGTTCTTC. It is translated as CSARTSGIYNEQFF.